This TCR beta chain was obtained from a study of blood T cell repertoires in COVID-19. Turning to the study itself: The origin of the acute and convalescent COVID-19 samples was the United States, Italy and Spain. PBMCs, B-cell-depleted T cells, or T cells provided the cDNA or gDNA that made up the material.

J was trimmed by 6 bases and V by 6 bases; bases with no gene match: 12. CDR1 is SGHKS, CDR2 YYEKEE, per germline (reference sequence). This CDR3 is built from 15 residues. In the original analysis: Amplifying reference gene primers gave estimates of nucleated cell counts. The protocol was immunoSEQ multiplex PCR, while the TCRdb copy is restricted to in-frame clones and leaves out a portion. V and J calls and clone size are copied from that table; D and trimming were computed from the DNA. Of approximately 220,000 clones detected, about four fifths appear once; the ten largest clones hold about 8.1%.

The sequence was obtained from a woman aged 45-65 years with acute or convalescent COVID-19. The genes are TRBV5-5 and TRBJ1-2; TRBD1 aligns across 9 bases. The material sequenced was peripheral blood. CDR3 sequence: CASNSPGTGLHGYTF. The CDR3 DNA reads as TGTGCCAGCAACAGTCCCGGGACAGGGTTACATGGCTACACCTTC.